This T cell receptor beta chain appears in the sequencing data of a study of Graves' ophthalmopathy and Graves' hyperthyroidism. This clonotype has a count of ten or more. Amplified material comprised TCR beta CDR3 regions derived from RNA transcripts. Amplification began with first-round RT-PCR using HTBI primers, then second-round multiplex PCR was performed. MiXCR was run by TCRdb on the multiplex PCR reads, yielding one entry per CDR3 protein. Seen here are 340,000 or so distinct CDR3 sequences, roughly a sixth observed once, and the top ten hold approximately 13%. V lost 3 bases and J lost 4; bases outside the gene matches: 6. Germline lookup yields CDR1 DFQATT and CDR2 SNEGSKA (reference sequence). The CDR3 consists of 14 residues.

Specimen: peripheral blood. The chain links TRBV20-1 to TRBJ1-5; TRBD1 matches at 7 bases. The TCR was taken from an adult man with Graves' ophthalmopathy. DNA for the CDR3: TGCAGTGCTAGTCGGCCAGGGGGGAATCAGCCCCAGCATTTT. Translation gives CSASRPGGNQPQHF.